This record concerns one TCR beta chain sequence. This clonotype was recorded a few times. What this receptor recognizes is not known. No much larger clone exists at a distance of one base, and base qualities are not known. The method was 5' RACE. Sequenced on an Illumina HiSeq 2500. The second PCR ran for roughly 7 to 12 cycles and used a J-beta primer mix along with a sample-barcoded 5' primer. Each TCR beta cDNA molecule received a unique molecular identifier from a template-switch 5' adaptor carrying 12 random nucleotides. At least 3 million CDR3-containing paired-end reads were obtained from each sample. First-strand cDNA was synthesized from all RNA with the Mint cDNA synthesis kit, primed by a TRBC-specific oligonucleotide. Following uracil-DNA glycosylase treatment, all cDNA underwent a first 18-cycle PCR with the universal primers M1SS and BC2_uni_R. As for the original processing: Normalization of each sample was performed by random selection of 1 million high-quality reads, each carrying a distinct molecular identifier. Instead of being binned into consensus sequences, reads that shared molecular identifiers were thrown out. CDR3 identification, clonotype clustering and error correction used MiTCR with a Q25 quality threshold and the strictest error-elimination algorithm. Lower-bound total TCR beta diversity was estimated with a nonparametric unseen species model using Euler transformation. Using fastp trimming at Q25 and MiXCR clonotype assembly, TCRdb reanalyzed the public sequencing data and kept in-frame beta chains. Each CDR3 protein appears once, grouped with its most common genes and DNA. The V and J calls and clone size are TCRdb's, not the authors'. The sample table holds hundreds of thousands of distinct CDR3 sequences, of which 21% were seen once. Approximately 3.7% of the sample goes to the ten largest clones.

The sample comes from a study of blood T cells in healthy people across ages (dated by TCRdb to about 2015). Regarding the complete study: In model experiments, roughly one uniquely barcoded TCR beta cDNA molecule per two T cells was captured by template switching. Using deep sequencing normalized with unique cDNA molecular identifiers, the study measured how TCR beta repertoire diversity changes with age. Donors were grouped into four age groups: young (average roughly 15 years), middle-aged (around 39), aged (around 60) and long-lived (around 82). To avoid experimental bias, donors of different ages were randomly spread across the sequencing lanes. For two donors (one aged 18 to 30 and one aged 80 or older), the study analyzed two additional independent replicas of 1 million unique cDNA reads from the same blood draw. General findings and caveats noted by the study authors: A strong correlation was found between observed TCR beta diversity and the percentage of naive T cells measured by flow cytometry. Because the CMV infection status of the donors was unknown, age-related changes in expanded clonotypes may potentially have been confounded. Compared with the aged group, more naive CD4+ T cells, fewer expanded clones and increased TCR diversity were shown by the long-lived group, suggesting age selection. Since profiling was done on bulk unsorted PBMCs, naive and antigen-experienced compartments could not be conclusively compared. Total diversity estimates from one million sequenced T cells were considered lower bounds and underestimates. As age increased, observed TCR beta diversity per million T cells dropped in a roughly linear way, and a significant reduction was already evident by age 40.

Systemically healthy Caucasian individuals from Russia, some 40 in total and aged roughly 6 to 95 years, were included as donors. Each donor gave about 9.8 milliliters of peripheral blood, drawn into EDTA-treated Vacutainer tubes. PBMCs were isolated by Ficoll-Paque density-gradient centrifugation, with at least 6 million obtained per sample. Total RNA, at least 5 micrograms per sample, was extracted from PBMCs with Trizol reagent. The percentages of naive CD45RAhigh/CD27high T cells were determined by flow cytometry on a PBMC aliquot from every donor. The sample taken for sequencing was blood. The receptor comes from a man aged 70 or older in good health.

The DNA sequence follows: TGTGCCAGCAGTTGGGCGGGGAGCTCTGGGGCCAACGTCCTGACTTTC. It encodes CASSWAGSSGANVLTF. This sequence uses TRBV12-3 or TRBV12-4 and TRBJ2-6; TRBD2 is a weak D gene call, 6 bases matching. The trim is 4 bases for V and 0 bases for J, with a gap of 10 bases between the germline ends. The CDR3 runs 16 amino acids, cysteine and phenylalanine included. Solely the CDR3 DNA is kept, with 48 bases framed from the first base.